This TCR beta chain emerged from a study of T cell responses to AZD1222 COVID-19 vaccine. TCRdb keeps only in-frame clones here, not all; method: immunoSEQ multiplex PCR. This repertoire shows around 74,000 clones, just over 90% found once; its top ten account for 6% to 8.5%. Trimming cost V 6 bases and J 6 bases; bases outside gene matches: 5. The germline V gene encodes CDR1 SGHTA and CDR2 FQGTGA. This CDR3 region has 15 residues. This clonotype was sampled from an adult in good health. The chain uses TRBV7-3 and TRBJ2-2, with TRBD2 matching over 12 bases. Sequenced material: peripheral blood, taken on day 0 of MenACWY control vaccination. CDR3 in amino acids: CASSLTSGSSGELFF. The CDR3 nucleotides are TGTGCCAGCAGTTTGACTAGCGGGAGTTCCGGGGAGCTGTTTTTT.